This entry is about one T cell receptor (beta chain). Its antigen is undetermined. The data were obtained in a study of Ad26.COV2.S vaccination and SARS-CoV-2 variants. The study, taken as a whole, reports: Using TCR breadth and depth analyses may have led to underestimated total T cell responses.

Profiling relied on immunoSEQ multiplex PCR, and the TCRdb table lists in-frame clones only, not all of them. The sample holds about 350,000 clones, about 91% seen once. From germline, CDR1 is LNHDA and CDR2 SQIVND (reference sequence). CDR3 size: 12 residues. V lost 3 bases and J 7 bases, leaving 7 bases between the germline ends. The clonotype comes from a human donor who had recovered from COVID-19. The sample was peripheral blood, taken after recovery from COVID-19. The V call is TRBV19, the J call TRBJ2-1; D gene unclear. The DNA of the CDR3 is TGTGCCAGTAGTATCGCCGAAAATGAGCAGTTCTTC. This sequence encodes CASSIAENEQFF.